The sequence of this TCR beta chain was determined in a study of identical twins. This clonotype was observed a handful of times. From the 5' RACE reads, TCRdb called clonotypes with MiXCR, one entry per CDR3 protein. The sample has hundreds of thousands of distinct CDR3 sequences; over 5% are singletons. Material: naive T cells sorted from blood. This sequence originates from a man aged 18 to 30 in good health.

The CDR3 here is CASSFTGDTIYF. CDR3 nucleotide sequence: TGCGCCAGCAGCTTTACAGGGGACACCATATATTTT. The chain is built from TRBV5-1 and TRBJ1-3; the match to TRBD1 covers 7 bases. V dropped 2 bases and J dropped 8; count of bases not matched to a gene: 1. Germline CDR1 SGHRS, CDR2 YFSETQ. This CDR3 has 12 amino acids.